Described below is a single TCR beta chain sequence and its context. Its matching antigen is unknown. The CDR3 is made up of 11 amino acids. V lost 5 bases, J lost 11 bases, and 10 bases lay in between. Looked up from germline, CDR1 is MNHEY and CDR2 is SMNVEV (reference sequence). The sample is drawn from a study of identical twins. Study-level findings and limits: Weaker excess sharing between twins was seen in beta out-of-frame sequences. Fewer insertions characterized abundant cord blood beta clonotypes, whereas memory repertoires showed none. It was possible that invariant MAIT and iNKT cells partly confounded the zero-insertion analyses.

A universal primer site was created by template switching, with the cDNA bearing unique molecular identifiers. TCRdb reprocessed the 5' RACE reads via MiXCR and lists one record per CDR3 protein. Of approximately 410,000 distinct CDR3 sequences in the sample, about 18% were seen once. Sequencing was done on a sample of naive T cells sorted from blood. The sequence derives from a man aged 50 to 60 in good health. This chain joins TRBV27 and TRBJ2-4; D possibly corresponds to TRBD1 (6 bases). Written as DNA, the CDR3 is TGTGCCAGCAGTCCACAGGGTCTTCAGTACTTC. Its protein is CASSPQGLQYF.